The sequence of this T cell receptor beta chain was determined in a study of T cell changes during pregnancy in multiple sclerosis. V was cut by 3 bases and J by 3 bases, with 15 bases left in between. CDR3 length equals 16 residues. Germline lookup yields CDR1 SGHDN and CDR2 FVKESK. The sample holds one count of this clone. Sequencing used immunoSEQ multiplex PCR; TCRdb keeps in-frame clones, though not all of them. The sample lists 25,000 to 35,000 clones, around 90% seen once, with 5.7% in the top ten. The source is a female donor with multiple sclerosis, enrolled in a pregnancy study. The J gene is TRBJ2-4, the V gene TRBV14, with a possible D match to TRBD1 (6 bases). Source: CD8+ T cells from peripheral blood mononuclear cells, taken before pregnancy. CDR3 coding DNA: TGTGCCAGCAGCCAGGGACAAACTTTTAGCAAAAACATTCAGTACTTC. Translating it yields CASSQGQTFSKNIQYF.